What follows are 9 T cell receptor beta chains derived from one specimen sequenced in a study of shared clonotypes between healthy human individuals. Profiling relied on immunoSEQ multiplex PCR, and the TCRdb table lists in-frame clones only, not all of them. The profile shows 470,000 or so clones, over 75% of them singletons. Material for sequencing was PBMCs. All receptors derive from a woman aged 35 to 49 in good health. Some clones in this sample may be carry-over from other donors' samples.

J is TRBJ1-1 and V is TRBV7-3; the D gene is possibly TRBD1 (6 bases). Trimming removed 3 bases from V and 3 bases from J, with 14 bases in between. The CDR3 extends over 15 amino acids. The germline CDR1 and CDR2 sequences are SGHTA and FQGTGA. The CDR3 spells CASSLGPGADTEAFF. CDR3 nucleotide sequence: TGTGCCAGCAGCTTGGGGCCAGGGGCGGACACTGAAGCTTTCTTT.

This chain connects TRBV13 to TRBJ2-3, with D unresolved. The CDR3 runs 13 residues. Trimming cost V 5 bases and J 1 base, with 7 bases left between them. CDR1 PRHDT and CDR2 FYEKMQ come from the germline V gene (reference sequence). The CDR3, as DNA: TGTGCCAGCAGCCCCCTTGGCACAGATACGCAGTATTTT. This translates into CASSPLGTDTQYF.

This clone was detected many times. The chain employs TRBV4-2 and TRBJ2-7; TRBD2 is a possible D gene (5 bases). Trimming stripped 0 bases from V and 1 base from J, with 16 bases between. This CDR3 region has 17 residues. Germline V CDR1 and CDR2: LGHNA, YNFKEQ. CDR3 residues: CASSQDYPPAESYEQYF. The DNA of the CDR3 is TGTGCCAGCAGCCAAGATTACCCCCCAGCGGAATCCTACGAGCAGTACTTC.

The CDR3 nucleotides are TGTGCCAGCAGTCCTGACAGGGAAGTTCAGCCCCAGCATTTT. Translated, it gives CASSPDREVQPQHF. The V gene is TRBV28, the J gene TRBJ1-5; 7 bases agree with TRBD1. Looked up from germline, CDR1 is MDHEN and CDR2 is SYDVKM. The length of the CDR3 is 14 residues. V was clipped by 5 bases and J by 6 bases; unmatched bases: 7. Variable domain in full (rest from reference TRBV28 and TRBJ1-5): DVKVTQSSRYLVKRTGEKVFLECVQDMDHENMFWYRQDPGLGLRLIYFSYDVKMKEKGDIPEGYSVSREKKERFSLILESASTNQTSMYLCASSPDREVQPQHFGDGTRLSIL.

Comments on this clone: One base separates it from a far larger clone, so it is likely a read error. V usage is TRBV7-9 and J usage is TRBJ2-5; D gene ambiguous. Per germline, CDR1 SEHNR and CDR2 FQNEAQ (reference sequence). The CDR3 contains 13 residues. The CDR3 sequence is CASSLMSIEAQYF. CDR3 bases: TGTGCCAGCAGCTTGATGTCAATAGAGGCCCAGTACTTC.

This chain joins TRBV10-1 and TRBJ1-5; 7 bases are a match to TRBD1. V lost 4 bases and J lost 5; bases outside the gene matches: 2. Germline values: CDR1 WNHNN, CDR2 SYGVQD (reference sequence). The CDR3 is made up of 13 amino acids. The CDR3 loop reads CASSVDRDQPQHF. In DNA, the CDR3 is TGCGCCAGCAGTGTCGACAGGGATCAGCCCCAGCATTTT.

A word on this clone: Given a far larger clone just one base away, this is likely a sequencing read error. Other nucleotide sequences from this sample produce the same CDR3. The chain has TRBV30 and TRBJ1-2, with 10 nucleotides matching TRBD1. V lost 6 bases to trimming and J lost 8 bases; unmatched junction nucleotides: 12. The CDR3 runs to 14 residues. Germline V gene data show CDR1 as GTSNPN and CDR2 as SVGIG (reference sequence). The CDR3 DNA reads TGTGCCTGTAGACAGGGGGCCCCCTTCTACGGCTACACCTTC. It translates to CACRQGAPFYGYTF. The full variable domain, in which reference TRBV30 and TRBJ1-2 provide the parts outside the CDR3, is SQTIHQWPATLVQPVGSPLSLECTVEGTSNPNLYWYRQAAGRGLQLLFYSVGIGQISSEVPQNLSASRPQDRQFILSSKKLLLSDSGFYLCACRQGAPFYGYTFGSGTRLTVV.

V gene TRBV5-4 combines with J gene TRBJ2-1; TRBD2 agrees at 12 bases. The germline V gene encodes CDR1 SGHNT and CDR2 YYREEE (reference sequence). The J segment lost 7 bases and the V segment lost 5 bases, leaving 13 bases of the junction unmatched. This CDR3 spans 17 amino acids. CDR3 DNA: TGTGCCAGCAGACGACTAGCGGGAGAACCGTTTGGGAATGAGCAGTTCTTC. Protein product: CASRRLAGEPFGNEQFF.

The sample holds a few counts of this clone. DNA of the CDR3: TGTGCCAGCAGCTTAGAATTTCTGCCGGGACAAGAGACCCAGTACTTC. Translating gives CASSLEFLPGQETQYF. V usage is TRBV11-2 and J usage is TRBJ2-5; maybe TRBD2 (5 bases). The V gene lost 0 bases and the J gene lost 2 bases, with 13 bases spanning the gap. Per the germline V gene, CDR1 is SGHAT and CDR2 is FQNNGV. The CDR3 is 16 amino acids.